The clone carrying this T cell receptor beta chain was seen a single time. Its specificity is not known. These data are taken from a study of response to subunit inactivated influenza vaccine. TCRdb re-derived calls from the RT-PCR reads in MiXCR, one entry per CDR3 protein. The sample lists roughly 670,000 distinct CDR3 sequences, around 15% occurring once. General study results and limits: Seasonal influenza vaccination, on each occasion, was suggested by the authors to recruit few new T cells.

The CDR3 contains 15 residues. The V end lost 5 bases, the J end lost 6 bases, and 18 bases lay between the germline ends. Germline assignment: CDR1 SGHAT and CDR2 FQNNGV. Material: PBMCs from blood, obtained around 14 days before vaccination. V is TRBV11-2 and J is TRBJ2-3; tentative D call: TRBD2 (6 bases). This receptor was taken from a man in his fifties who received an inactivated influenza vaccine. CDR3 sequence reads: CASSNGLTAGDTQYF. The CDR3 DNA reads as TGTGCCAGCAGCAACGGACTAACTGCAGGGGATACGCAGTATTTT.